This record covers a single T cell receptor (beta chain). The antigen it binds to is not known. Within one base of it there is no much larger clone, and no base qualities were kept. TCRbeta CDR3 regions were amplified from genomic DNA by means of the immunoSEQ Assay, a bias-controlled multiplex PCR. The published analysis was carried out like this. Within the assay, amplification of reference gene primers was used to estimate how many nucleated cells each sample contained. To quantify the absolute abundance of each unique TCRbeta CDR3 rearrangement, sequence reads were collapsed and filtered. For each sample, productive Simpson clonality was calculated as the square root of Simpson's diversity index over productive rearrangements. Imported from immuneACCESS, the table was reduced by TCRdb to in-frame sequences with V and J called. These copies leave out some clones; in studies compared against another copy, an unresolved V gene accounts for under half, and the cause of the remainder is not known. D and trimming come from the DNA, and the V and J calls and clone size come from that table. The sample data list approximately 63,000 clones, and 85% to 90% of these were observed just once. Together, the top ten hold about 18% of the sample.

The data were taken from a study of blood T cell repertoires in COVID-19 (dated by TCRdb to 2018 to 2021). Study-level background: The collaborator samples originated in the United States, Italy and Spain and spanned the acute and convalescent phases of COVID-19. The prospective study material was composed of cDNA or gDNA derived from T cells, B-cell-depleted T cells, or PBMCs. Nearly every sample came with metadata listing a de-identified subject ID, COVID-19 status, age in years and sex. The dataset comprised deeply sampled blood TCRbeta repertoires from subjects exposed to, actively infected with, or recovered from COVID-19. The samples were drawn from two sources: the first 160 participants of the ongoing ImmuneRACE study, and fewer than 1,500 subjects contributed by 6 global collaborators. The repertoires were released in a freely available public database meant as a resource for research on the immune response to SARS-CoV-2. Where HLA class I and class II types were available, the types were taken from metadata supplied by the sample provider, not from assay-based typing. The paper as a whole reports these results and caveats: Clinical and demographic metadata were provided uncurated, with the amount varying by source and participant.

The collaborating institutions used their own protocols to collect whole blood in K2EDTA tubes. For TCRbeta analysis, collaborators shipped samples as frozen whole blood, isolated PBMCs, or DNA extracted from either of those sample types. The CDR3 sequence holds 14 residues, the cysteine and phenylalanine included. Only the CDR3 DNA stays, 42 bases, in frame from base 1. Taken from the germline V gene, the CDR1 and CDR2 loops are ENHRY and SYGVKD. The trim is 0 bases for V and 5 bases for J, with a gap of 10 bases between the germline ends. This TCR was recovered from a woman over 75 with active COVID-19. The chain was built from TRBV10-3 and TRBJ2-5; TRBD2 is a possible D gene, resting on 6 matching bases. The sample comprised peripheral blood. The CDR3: CAISESGGEETQYF. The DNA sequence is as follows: TGTGCCATCAGTGAGTCGGGCGGGGAGGAGACCCAGTACTTC.